This T cell receptor (beta chain) was recovered during a study of T cell changes during pregnancy in multiple sclerosis. This CDR3 is 14 amino acids long. Germline CDR1 reads SGHTA; CDR2 reads FQGTGA. V lost 2 bases, J lost 5 bases, and 13 bases lay in between. This clone has more than one count but fewer than ten. TCRdb's table, derived via immunoSEQ multiplex PCR, lists solely in-frame clones and lacks some. The sample has tens of thousands of clones, roughly 92% seen once. This TCR was sampled from a female donor with multiple sclerosis, enrolled in a pregnancy study. This chain links TRBV7-3 with TRBJ2-7, with a possible D match to TRBD2 (6 bases). Source: peripheral blood, taken in the second trimester of pregnancy. The CDR3 coding sequence is TGTGCCAGCAGCTTAGGGGGGACTGTGAACGAGCAGTACTTC. This encodes CASSLGGTVNEQYF.